A single T cell receptor (beta chain) is shown here with its context. What it binds is unknown. Two or more post-ART PBMC samples, plus at least one pre-ART sample, were available for each donor. Runs used v3.0 of the immunoSEQ assay and were done at survey level. Sequencing had a target that covered roughly 35,000-55,000 T-cell genomes per sample. Assay used: immunoSEQ multiplex PCR; TCRdb lists only in-frame clones, some missing. The repertoire holds around 20,000 clones, roughly 78% seen once, with roughly 7.5% in the top ten. This sample is drawn from a study of long-term antiretroviral therapy in people with HIV. Study conclusions and caveats: ART-treated samples gained diversity yet remained below transplant donor controls.

The CDR3 consists of 17 residues. Trimming removed 4 bases from V and 4 bases from J, with 20 bases in between. Germline loops: CDR1 SGHDN, CDR2 FVKESK. The starting material was unsorted PBMCs, obtained at the start of antiretroviral therapy, before treatment. This receptor was taken from a woman between 40 and 55 years old with HIV. The chain employs TRBV14 and TRBJ2-1; tentative D call: TRBD2 (6 bases). The CDR3 coding sequence is TGTGCCAGCAGCCTCATACGACTGGCGGGGATGTACAATGAGCAGTTCTTC. It encodes CASSLIRLAGMYNEQFF.